Listed here are 27 T cell receptor beta chains from one sample, sequenced in a study of tumor-infiltrating lymphocytes in primary liver carcinoma. The researchers produced TCR beta cDNA from approximately 540 ng total RNA with a constant-region primer. Researchers made the TCR beta libraries by running three nested multiplex PCR rounds with slightly modified ARM-PCR. Running 10 cycles apiece, the first two PCR rounds relied on TRBV1-TRBV30 forward primers together with a C-beta reverse primer. A single record per CDR3 protein comes from TCRdb applying MiXCR to the multiplex PCR reads. The sample holds more than 20,000 distinct CDR3 sequences; 70% to 90% are singletons and the top ten take less than 40%. Both RNA and DNA were isolated together from approximately 20-30 mg of bulk tissue that had not been sorted. The sample taken for sequencing was liver tumor tissue from sampling region 2. Regarding subset: tumor region T2, inferior pole. The origin of the receptors is a woman aged 25 to 45 with primary liver carcinoma and hepatitis B virus infection.

As regards this clonotype: This may stem from a read error, because a much larger clone lies one nucleotide away. This sequence joins TRBV5-6 and TRBJ2-7; D gene ambiguous. The ends were cut back, 4 bases at V and 6 bases at J, with 11 bases in the middle. The CDR3 spans 12 residues. Per germline, CDR1 SGHDT and CDR2 YYEEEE. The DNA for the CDR3 is TGTGCCAGCAGCATACATGTTAGCGAGCAGTACTTC. Encoded protein: CASSIHVSEQYF.

Remarks on this clonotype: An end of the junction does not agree with germline; a read error may underlie this. This rearrangement joins TRBV11-2 to TRBJ1-2; D remains unclear. Germline V gene sequence: CDR1 SGHAT, CDR2 FQNNGV. The CDR3 length is 14 residues. CDR3 in DNA: TGTACCAGCAGCTTAAGTGATGCTAACTATGGCTACACCTTC. Amino acid sequence: CTSSLSDANYGYTF.

This clonotype was counted ten times or more. The chain uses TRBV11-2 and TRBJ2-2; 7 bases are shared with TRBD1. The CDR3 runs 18 residues. V was pared by 5 bases and J by 0 bases, with 12 bases of the junction left unmatched. The germline CDR1 and CDR2 sequences are SGHAT and FQNNGV. Here the CDR3 DNA reads TGTGCCAGCAGCCGAGGGGGCTCTTATATCGCGAACACCGGGGAGCTGTTTTTT. It encodes CASSRGGSYIANTGELFF.

To note about this clonotype: In this CDR3 the conserved last residue, phenylalanine or tryptophan, is missing, so a read error is likely. J is TRBJ2-2 and V is TRBV6-1; D is perhaps TRBD1 or TRBD2 (6 bases each). The CDR3 sequence is 19 residues long. CDR1 and CDR2 from the germline V gene are MNHNS and SASEGT. CDR3: CANSETVPGGTANTGELFL. CDR3 sequence (DNA): TGTGCCAACAGTGAAACCGTCCCCGGGGGCACCGCGAACACCGGGGAGCTGTTTCTT.

The rearrangement uses TRBV29-1 and TRBJ1-1; a possible D gene is TRBD1 (5 bases). Trimming cost V 5 bases and J 6 bases, with 16 bases left between them. Germline lookup yields CDR1 SQVTM and CDR2 ANQGSEA. The length of the CDR3 is 13 residues. The CDR3 region is CSVYDGASPEAFF. For the CDR3, the DNA is TGCAGCGTTTATGACGGGGCGTCCCCTGAAGCTTTCTTT.

This clonotype was counted a few times. The junction shows a germline mismatch at one end, possibly a read error. The chain combines TRBV6-1 with TRBJ2-2; TRBD1 or TRBD2 may be the D gene (5 bases each). CDR3 size: 19 residues. The germline CDR1 and CDR2 sequences are MNHNS and SASEGT. The CDR3 sequence is CTSSETLPGGAANTGELFF. CDR3 bases: TGTACCAGCAGTGAAACCCTTCCTGGGGGTGCCGCGAACACCGGAGAGCTGTTTTTT.

A word on this clonotype: Sequence at one end of the junction differs from germline and may be a read error. The chain joins TRBV28 to TRBJ2-7; D is perhaps TRBD2 (5 bases). This CDR3 region has 14 residues. The germline V gene has CDR1 MDHEN and CDR2 SYDVKM. The CDR3 spells CAGSPRGMSYEQYF. The CDR3 bases are TGTGCCGGCAGTCCCCGGGGAATGTCCTACGAGCAGTATTTC.

The chain is built from TRBV12-3 or TRBV12-4 and TRBJ2-2; TRBD2 is a possible D gene (7 bases). V lost 8 bases and J lost 17, with 30 bases in between. The CDR3 consists of 15 residues. The CDR3 spells CASQGWDTNTGGLFF. In DNA, the CDR3 is TGTGCCAGCCAGGGGTGGGACACGAACACCGGGGGGCTATTTTTT.

This clonotype was seen just once. At one boundary the junction diverges from the germline segment, which might be a read error. This chain joins TRBV5-4 and TRBJ2-3; possibly TRBD1 for D (5 bases). The CDR3 runs to 17 residues. Germline lookup yields CDR1 SGHNT and CDR2 YYREEE (reference sequence). CDR3: CASSVDGHPPPMDTQYF. In DNA form, the CDR3 reads TGCGCCAGCAGCGTAGACGGACACCCTCCACCCATGGATACGCAGTATTTT.

To note about this clonotype: As the CDR3 is not closed by the conserved phenylalanine or tryptophan, this likely results from a read error. V gene TRBV7-3 combines with J gene TRBJ2-3; D unclear. This CDR3 has 15 amino acids. The germline V gene has CDR1 SGHTA and CDR2 FQGTGA. CDR3 in amino acids: CVSSSYKGGTDTQYL. CDR3 nucleotides: TGTGTCAGCAGCTCCTATAAAGGCGGCACAGATACGCAGTATCTT.

As regards this clonotype: This clone may be a read error of a much larger clone one base away. This chain links TRBV29-1 with TRBJ2-1; D unresolved. The CDR3 runs to 10 residues. Per the germline V gene, CDR1 is SQVTM and CDR2 is ANQGSEA. The V end was cut by 7 bases, the J end by 4 bases, with 5 bases between. In DNA, the CDR3 is TGCAGCGGATCGTACAATGAGCAGTTCTTC. It translates to CSGSYNEQFF.

This clonotype has just a few counts. It may be a read error: a sequence one base away is much more abundant. This chain connects TRBV11-3 to TRBJ2-3; D unclear. The ends were cut back, 6 bases at V and 2 bases at J, with 12 bases in the middle. This CDR3 comprises 14 residues. The germline V gene has CDR1 SGHNT and CDR2 YENEEA. CDR3 bases: TGTGCCAGCAGATTACGGAGAAACACAGATACGCAGTATTTT. This gives the protein CASRLRRNTDTQYF.

The chain joins TRBV6-1 to TRBJ2-2, with D uncertain. Germline V lookup: CDR1 MNHNS, CDR2 SASEGT. V shed 9 bases and J shed 7 bases, with 6 bases lying between them. The CDR3 contains 10 residues. The chain's CDR3 is CASAVGELFF. Written as DNA, the CDR3 is TGTGCCAGTGCCGTCGGGGAGCTGTTTTTT.

The chain joins TRBV10-3 to TRBJ2-1, with D possibly TRBD2 on 6 matching bases. The germline CDR1 and CDR2 sequences are ENHRY and SYGVKD. The ends were cut back, 2 bases at V and 16 bases at J, with 30 bases in the middle. This CDR3 is built from 17 residues. The CDR3 nucleotides are TGTGCCATCAGTGAGAACATGGCGGCTAGCGCCTACAATGGCCAATTCTTC. As protein: CAISENMAASAYNGQFF.

Remarks on this clonotype: The conserved final phenylalanine or tryptophan is absent from the CDR3, which likely points to a read error. This sequence joins TRBV29-1 and TRBJ2-7; TRBD2 matches at 13 bases. CDR1 SQVTM and CDR2 ANQGSEA come from the germline V gene. This CDR3 has 14 residues. The CDR3: CSASGLAGFYDQYI. The CDR3 nucleotides read TGCAGCGCATCGGGACTAGCGGGATTCTACGATCAGTACATC.

Notes on this clonotype: The junction differs from germline at one of its ends, possibly a read error. This chain links TRBV4-3 with TRBJ2-3; 7 nucleotides match TRBD2. CDR3 size: 16 residues. The V gene's germline CDR1 is LGHNA and CDR2 YSLEER. The CDR3 protein is CPSSQGFAGARHTQYF. CDR3 sequence (DNA): TGCCCCAGCAGCCAAGGTTTTGCGGGAGCCAGGCATACACAATATTTT.

About this clonotype: A read error may account for a junction end that differs from germline. J is TRBJ2-6 and V is TRBV9; D call uncertain. The length of the CDR3 is 14 residues. CDR1 is SGDLS, CDR2 YYNGEE, per germline. The CDR3 loop is CASGVLYGANVLTF. CDR3 nucleotide sequence: TGTGCCAGCGGCGTCTTGTATGGGGCCAACGTCCTGACTTTC. The full variable domain, its missing parts supplied by reference TRBV9 and TRBJ2-6, is DSGVTQTPKHLITATGQRVTLRCSPRSGDLSVYWYQQSLDQGLQFLIQYYNGEERAKGNILERFSAQQFPDLHSELNLSSLELGDSALYFCASGVLYGANVLTFGAGSRLTVL.

As to this clonotype: This likely comes from a read error, as the CDR3 has no conserved phenylalanine or tryptophan at its end. J is TRBJ2-2 and V is TRBV6-1, with D uncertain. CDR3 length: 19 residues. Germline loops: CDR1 MNHNS, CDR2 SASEGT. The ends were cut back, 2 bases at V and 1 base at J, with 20 bases in the middle. The CDR3 DNA reads as TGTGCCAGCAGTGAAACCCTTCCCAAGGGCGCCGTGAACACCGGGGAGCTGTTTTCT. Translation gives CASSETLPKGAVNTGELFS.

This clonotype showed up just once. The chain carries TRBV4-3 and TRBJ2-7; 8 nucleotides align to TRBD2. Germline trimming cut 11 bases from V and 3 bases from J; bases unmatched to any gene: 24. Germline CDR1 LGHNA, CDR2 YSLEER. The CDR3 covers 18 residues. CDR3 sequence: CAYSQAVAGGHISYEQYF. CDR3 sequence (DNA): TGCGCCTACAGCCAAGCTGTGGCGGGGGGTCACATTAGCTACGAGCAGTACTTC.

Of note for this clonotype: The germline gene is not matched at one end of the junction; a read error may be the cause. The gene calls are TRBV5-1 and TRBJ2-7, with a possible D match to TRBD1 (6 bases). The CDR3 contains 13 residues. Looked up from germline, CDR1 is SGHRS and CDR2 is YFSETQ. CDR3 DNA: TGCGCGAGCAGCTGGGACAAGACCTACGGGCAGTACTTC. It encodes CASSWDKTYGQYF.

In DNA, the CDR3 is TGTGCCAGCAGCTTGGCACCCAGAGTCGCCGGGGGGCTGTTTTTTTTT. Amino acid sequence: CASSLAPRVAGGLFFF. The chain employs TRBV5-6 and TRBJ2-2, with D perhaps matching TRBD2 (7 bases). CDR1 and CDR2 (germline): SGHDT, YYEEEE. CDR3 length equals 16 residues. V lost 0 bases, J lost 17 bases, and 26 bases lay in between.

The chain uses TRBV5-1 and TRBJ1-2; D gene uncertain. The germline gives CDR1 SGHRS, CDR2 YFSETQ. V dropped 8 bases and J dropped 7 bases, with 18 bases sitting between them. This CDR3 comprises 13 residues. The CDR3 coding sequence is TGCGCCAGTAGCCCTGACGGGGAGGGTGGCTACACCTTC. This gives the protein CASSPDGEGGYTF.

Of note for this clonotype: As the CDR3 is not closed by the conserved phenylalanine or tryptophan, this likely results from a read error. The chain combines TRBV29-1 with TRBJ2-1; D not certain. This CDR3 spans 12 amino acids. Germline CDR1 and CDR2: SQVTM and ANQGSEA. In DNA, the CDR3 is TGCGATGCCCTAAGGGACTACAATGAGCAGTTCATC. This sequence encodes CDALRDYNEQFI.

A word on this clonotype: Sequence at one end of the junction differs from germline and may be a read error. The chain uses TRBV7-9 and TRBJ2-7; D may be TRBD1 (6 bases). The CDR3 contains 10 residues. Germline loops: CDR1 SEHNR, CDR2 FQNEAQ (reference sequence). CDR3 nucleotides: TGTGCCAGCAACTTAACAGGGTTGTACTTT. Amino acid sequence: CASNLTGLYF. Complete variable domain (other parts from reference TRBV7-9 and TRBJ2-7): DTGVSQNPRHKITKRGQNVTFRCDPISEHNRLYWYRQTLGQGPEFLTYFQNEAQLEKSRLLSDRFSAERPKGSFSTLEIQRTEQGDSAMYLCASNLTGLYFGPGTRLTVT.

To note about this clonotype: One end of the junction does not line up with germline, which may come from a read error. The V and J genes are TRBV4-1 and TRBJ2-5, with 12 bases matching TRBD2. The CDR3 is 16 amino acids. Germline CDR1 MGHRA, CDR2 YSYEKL. In nucleotides, the CDR3 is TGCGCCAGCAAGATCGAGACTAGCGGGAGCGTTGGGACCCACTACTTC. It specifies CASKIETSGSVGTHYF.

As regards this clonotype: One end of the junction varies from germline; a read error may be responsible. The rearrangement links TRBV4-3 to TRBJ2-3; D may be TRBD1 (6 bases). The CDR3 runs 18 residues. CDR1 and CDR2 from the germline V gene are LGHNA and YSLEER. Here the CDR3 reads CANSQVAGTPILTDTQYF. In DNA form, the CDR3 reads TGCGCCAACAGCCAAGTTGCAGGGACACCTATACTCACAGATACGCAATATTTT.

Points on this clonotype: One end of the junction varies from germline; a read error may be responsible. The chain carries TRBV6-6 and TRBJ2-1; 7 bases are a match to TRBD1. This CDR3 region has 15 residues. The germline gives CDR1 MNHNY, CDR2 SVGAGI (reference sequence). CDR3 nucleotide sequence: TGTGCCAGCAACTACCCGAACAGGGGTGGTAATGAGGAGTTCTTC. Translation gives CASNYPNRGGNEEFF.